This note documents a single T cell receptor beta chain sequence. The antigen remains unidentified. The data originate from a study of response to subunit inactivated influenza vaccine. TCRdb re-derived calls from the RT-PCR reads in MiXCR, one entry per CDR3 protein. The sample shows more than 450,000 distinct CDR3 sequences, about 11% of them seen only once. Trimming cost V 5 bases and J 0 bases, with 14 bases left between them. This CDR3 has 14 amino acids. Germline loops: CDR1 SQVTM, CDR2 ANQGSEA. Whole-study findings and limits: Authors suggested each seasonal influenza vaccination recruits few new T cells.

Source: PBMCs from blood, taken on the day of vaccination. The chain joins TRBV29-1 to TRBJ2-7; D is possibly TRBD2 (6 bases). This TCR came from a man between 45 and 60 years old who received an inactivated influenza vaccine. The CDR3 spells CSVRDSSSSYEQYF. The CDR3 DNA follows: TGCAGCGTTCGGGACTCCTCGAGCTCCTACGAGCAGTACTTC.